This T cell receptor (beta chain) was sequenced in a study of blood T cell repertoires in COVID-19. Study-level background: From the United States, Italy and Spain came samples of acute and convalescent COVID-19. The cDNA or gDNA used as material had been derived from T cells, B-cell-depleted T cells, or PBMCs.

V gave up 3 bases and J gave up 8 bases, with 10 bases separating them. CDR3 length: 13 residues. Per germline, CDR1 MNHNS and CDR2 SASEGT. Study processing details: Reference gene primer amplification gave estimated nucleated cell counts. Generated by immunoSEQ multiplex PCR, the TCRdb table keeps only in-frame clones and is missing some. The V and J calls and the clone size are those of that table, but D and trimming were determined from the DNA. The table lists over 85,000 clones, approximately 90% of them singletons. The receptor's source is a woman aged 50 to 60 with acute or convalescent COVID-19. J is TRBJ1-4 and V is TRBV6-1; possibly TRBD1 for D (6 bases). The material sequenced was peripheral blood. The chain's CDR3 is CASSDRGSEKLFF. The CDR3 DNA reads TGTGCCAGCAGTGACAGGGGAAGCGAAAAACTGTTTTTT.